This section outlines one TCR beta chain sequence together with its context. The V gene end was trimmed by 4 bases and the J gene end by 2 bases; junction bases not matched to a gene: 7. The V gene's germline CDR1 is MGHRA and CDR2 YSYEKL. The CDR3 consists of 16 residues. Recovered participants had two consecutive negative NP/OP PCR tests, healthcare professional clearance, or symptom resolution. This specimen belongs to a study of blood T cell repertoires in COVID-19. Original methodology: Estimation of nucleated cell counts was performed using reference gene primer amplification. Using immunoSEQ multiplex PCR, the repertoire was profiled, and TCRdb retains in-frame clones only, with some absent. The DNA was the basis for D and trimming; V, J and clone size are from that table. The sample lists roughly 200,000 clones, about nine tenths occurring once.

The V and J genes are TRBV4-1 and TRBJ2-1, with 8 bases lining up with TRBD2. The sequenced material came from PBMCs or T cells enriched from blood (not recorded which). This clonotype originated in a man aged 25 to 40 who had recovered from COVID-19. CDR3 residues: CASSLSSGSPYNEQFF. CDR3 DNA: TGCGCCAGCAGCCTCTCTAGCGGGTCTCCCTACAATGAGCAGTTCTTC.